The 8 T cell receptor beta chains given below trace back to one sample, sequenced in a study of beta chain features in type 1 diabetes. The whole isolated RNA underwent reverse transcription, so sequencing captured expressed TCRB transcripts. Clones were read by immunoSEQ multiplex PCR, and TCRdb kept only the in-frame ones, dropping some. Of approximately 330,000 clones in the sample, more than 9.5% were seen once. Material: naive CD4+ T cells from blood. The receptors here all came from a woman in her 30s in good health.

This chain connects TRBV5-1 to TRBJ2-3; possibly TRBD2 for D (6 bases). Trimming took 4 bases from V and 6 from J, leaving 21 bases between them. Germline V gives CDR1 SGHRS, CDR2 YFSETQ. The CDR3 sequence is 16 residues long. For the CDR3, the DNA is TGCGCCAGCAGCCCGACGGTTAGCCCGGGAGCCGATACGCAGTATTTT. Translation gives CASSPTVSPGADTQYF.

The chain combines TRBV5-1 with TRBJ2-7, with a weak D call TRBD2 (6 bases). The CDR3 loop spans 16 amino acids. V was shortened by 0 bases and J by 0 bases, with 13 bases between the two germline ends. Germline values: CDR1 SGHRS, CDR2 YFSETQ. CDR3 sequence reads: CASSLGLGDFSYEQYF. The CDR3 DNA reads as TGCGCCAGCAGCTTGGGACTGGGGGACTTCTCCTACGAGCAGTACTTC.

This clone has only a few counts. The V gene is TRBV10-3, the J gene TRBJ2-1; D is possibly TRBD2 (5 bases). Trimming took 5 bases from V and 5 from J, leaving 16 bases between them. Germline V lookup: CDR1 ENHRY, CDR2 SYGVKD. CDR3 length: 15 amino acids. In DNA, the CDR3 is TGTGCCATCAGTCCCCGGCGGGCGAGAGACAATGAGCAGTTCTTC. This encodes CAISPRRARDNEQFF.

This chain links TRBV5-1 with TRBJ2-3; D unclear. The V end was cut by 0 bases, the J end by 4 bases, with 9 bases between. The CDR3 totals 14 residues. The germline CDR1 and CDR2 sequences are SGHRS and YFSETQ. DNA for the CDR3: TGCGCCAGCAGCTTGGGGTTAGCCCCAGATACGCAGTATTTT. Its translation is CASSLGLAPDTQYF. The full variable domain, rest sourced from reference TRBV5-1 and TRBJ2-3, is KAGVTQTPRYLIKTRGQQVTLSCSPISGHRSVSWYQQTPGQGLQFLFEYFSETQRNKGNFPGRFSGRQFSNSRSEMNVSTLELGDSALYLCASSLGLAPDTQYFGPGTRLTVL.

The chain joins TRBV7-2 to TRBJ2-5; TRBD2 agrees at 10 bases. Germline V gene data show CDR1 as SGHTA and CDR2 as FQGNSA. With 0 bases clipped from V and 4 bases from J, the junction kept 11 bases outside the gene matches. The CDR3 consists of 18 residues. The chain's CDR3 is CASSLALGSGGPGETQYF. The CDR3 DNA follows: TGTGCCAGCAGCTTAGCGCTCGGTAGCGGGGGGCCGGGAGAGACCCAGTACTTC.

This clone has only a few counts. The chain is built from TRBV29-1 and TRBJ1-2, with 7 bases identical to TRBD1. The CDR3 spans 12 residues. Germline V lookup: CDR1 SQVTM, CDR2 ANQGSEA. V lost 6 bases, J lost 5 bases, and 6 bases stayed unmatched. The CDR3, as DNA: TGCAGCGTCGGACAGGCGCAGTATGGCTACACCTTC. It translates to CSVGQAQYGYTF.

This clone has more than one count but fewer than ten. The rearrangement joins TRBV7-2 to TRBJ2-7; 8 bases agree with TRBD1. Trimming removed 2 bases from V and 6 bases from J; junction bases left unmatched: 6. The CDR3 consists of 14 residues. The germline gives CDR1 SGHTA, CDR2 FQGNSA. The CDR3 DNA is TGTGCCAGCAGCTTAAGGACCCAGGGGGCCGAGCAGTACTTC. It translates to CASSLRTQGAEQYF.

This clone was detected a few times. The rearrangement links TRBV30 to TRBJ1-5; no reliable D call. Trimming took off 0 bases at V and 3 bases at J, with 18 bases between the two ends. This CDR3 is built from 17 residues. From germline, CDR1 is GTSNPN and CDR2 SVGIG (reference sequence). The CDR3 sequence: CAWSVRSLVGTNQPQHF. CDR3 coding DNA: TGTGCCTGGAGTGTACGGAGCTTAGTAGGCACCAATCAGCCCCAGCATTTT.